A selection of T cell receptor beta chains follows, all from one sample in a study of shared clonotypes between healthy human individuals. Clones were sequenced by immunoSEQ multiplex PCR, and TCRdb holds only the in-frame ones, with some missing. The sample consists of 900,000 to 1,200,000 clones, more than 75% of them appearing once. Sequencing was performed on memory CD4+ T cells from PBMCs. The receptor set was obtained from a man aged 18 to 30 in good health. Some clones in this sample may be carry-over from other donors' samples. The CDR3 runs from the conserved cysteine through the conserved F or W. The D gene is left open where the match is weak. Clone size appears in some rows only: once, few, many, or a class for an expanded clone.

size	D	V	J	length	DNA	CDR3
-	-	TRBV7-3	TRBJ2-7	14	TGTGCCAGCAGCTTAAGAGGGGGGTCGCACGAGCAGTACTTC	CASSLRGGSHEQYF
-	-	TRBV27	TRBJ1-1	15	TGTGCCAGCAGTTTATATCCGGGGATGAACACTGAAGCTTTCTTT	CASSLYPGMNTEAFF
-	-	TRBV28	TRBJ1-4	13	TGTGCCAGCGCTGGACTGAGGAATGAAAAACTGTTTTTT	CASAGLRNEKLFF
-	-	TRBV5-6	TRBJ1-4	15	TGTGCCAGCAGCCTACAAGGGTCAACTAATGAAAAACTGTTTTTT	CASSLQGSTNEKLFF
-	TRBD1	TRBV28	TRBJ1-5	17	TGTGCCAGTAGTTTACCGGGACAGGGCAGGTACAATCAGCCCCAGCATTTT	CASSLPGQGRYNQPQHF
-	-	TRBV18	TRBJ2-7	14	TGTGCCAGCTCACCACTCTCAATCGGGAACGAGCAGTACTTC	CASSPLSIGNEQYF
-	-	TRBV10-3	TRBJ1-2	13	TGTGCCATCAGTGGACGAGGAGGAAATGGCTACACCTTC	CAISGRGGNGYTF
-	-	TRBV28	TRBJ2-7	14	TGTGCCAGCAGTTTTGCAGGGGACCCACCTCCCGGAGGCTTC	CASSFAGDPPPGGF
few	TRBD2	TRBV18	TRBJ2-1	15	TGTGCCAGCTCACCCCTAGCGGGAGTCGTCAATGAGCAGTTCTTC	CASSPLAGVVNEQFF
once	TRBD1	TRBV29-1	TRBJ2-1	13	TGCAGCGTCGCAGGGGGCGGGTACAATGAGCAGTTCTTC	CSVAGGGYNEQFF
few	TRBD1	TRBV5-6	TRBJ1-1	14	TGTGCCAGCAGTTGGGACAGGGGTTCCACTGAAGCTTTCTTT	CASSWDRGSTEAFF
-	-	TRBV6-6	TRBJ1-5	13	TGTGCCAGCAGCTCTCTGGCTGATCAGCCCCAGCATTTT	CASSSLADQPQHF
few	-	TRBV19	TRBJ1-5	14	TGTGCCAGTAGATACAGCGAAAGCAATCAGCCCCAGCATTTT	CASRYSESNQPQHF
-	-	TRBV6-1	TRBJ1-1	14	TGTGCCAGCAGTGAGCAGCCCATGAACACTGAAGCTTTCTTT	CASSEQPMNTEAFF
-	-	TRBV11-1	TRBJ2-3	15	TGTGCCAGCAGCTTAAGAATAGCGGTCACAGATACGCAGTATTTT	CASSLRIAVTDTQYF
-	-	TRBV5-1	TRBJ2-1	16	TGCGCCAGCAGCTTGGATCCGCGGGCATCTGGGAATGAGCAGTTCTTC	CASSLDPRASGNEQFF
-	-	TRBV6-1	TRBJ1-3	14	TGTGCCAGCAGCGAGGCGCACTCTGGAAACACCATATATTTT	CASSEAHSGNTIYF
once	-	TRBV7-2	TRBJ1-5	16	TGTGCCAGCAGCTTAGTGGGTGGAAGGGGAAATCAGCCCCAGCATTTT	CASSLVGGRGNQPQHF
-	-	TRBV7-9	TRBJ2-6	15	TGTGCCAGCAGCTCCCCAGGGCTTGGGGCCAACGTCCTGACTTTC	CASSSPGLGANVLTF
many	TRBD1	TRBV9	TRBJ1-5	19	TGTGCCAGCAGCGTAGTGATCAGGGGGGGCTCGTTCAGCAATCAGCCCCAGCATTTT	CASSVVIRGGSFSNQPQHF
-	TRBD1	TRBV18	TRBJ2-5	15	TGTGCCAGCTCACCGAGGACAGGGCCCCAAGAGACCCAGTACTTC	CASSPRTGPQETQYF
-	-	TRBV18	TRBJ1-1	13	TGTGCCAGCTCACGGGCTGGGGACACTGAAGCTTTCTTT	CASSRAGDTEAFF
-	-	TRBV4-1	TRBJ2-1	14	TGCGCCAGCAGCCCCCCCGCCTCCTACAATGAGCAGTTCTTC	CASSPPASYNEQFF
-	TRBD1	TRBV2	TRBJ2-2	16	TGTGCCAGCAGTGAAGCGCTGACAGGGATGCCCGGGGAGCTGTTTTTT	CASSEALTGMPGELFF
-	-	TRBV27	TRBJ1-4	12	TGTGCCAGCAGTTTATTGGGTGAAAAACTGTTTTTT	CASSLLGEKLFF
-	-	TRBV5-1	TRBJ1-1	11	TGCGCCAGCAGCTTGGGTACTGAAGCTTTCTTT	CASSLGTEAFF
many	-	TRBV19	TRBJ1-5	14	TGTGCCAGTAGTACTCGACAGTACAATCAGCCCCAGCATTTT	CASSTRQYNQPQHF
-	-	TRBV7-8	TRBJ2-1	13	TGTGCCAGCAGCTCGACTAACTACAATGAGCAGTTCTTC	CASSSTNYNEQFF
-	-	TRBV6-6	TRBJ1-2	14	TGTGCCAGCAGTTACCTAACGGCTAACTATGGCTACACCTTC	CASSYLTANYGYTF
many	TRBD1	TRBV5-1	TRBJ2-7	17	TGCGCCAGCAGCTTTACGCCGGGACAGGGGGCTTCGCGGGAGCAGTACTTC	CASSFTPGQGASREQYF
few	-	TRBV7-2	TRBJ2-5	13	TGTGCCAGCAGCTTAGCGGGAACTGAGACCCAGTACTTC	CASSLAGTETQYF
-	-	TRBV4-1	TRBJ2-7	15	TGCGCCAGCAGCCAATCGAATAGAGGTATCTACGAGCAGTACTTC	CASSQSNRGIYEQYF
-	TRBD1	TRBV30	TRBJ2-5	13	TGTGCCTGGAGTATCAGGGGGCTGGAGACCCAGTACTTC	CAWSIRGLETQYF